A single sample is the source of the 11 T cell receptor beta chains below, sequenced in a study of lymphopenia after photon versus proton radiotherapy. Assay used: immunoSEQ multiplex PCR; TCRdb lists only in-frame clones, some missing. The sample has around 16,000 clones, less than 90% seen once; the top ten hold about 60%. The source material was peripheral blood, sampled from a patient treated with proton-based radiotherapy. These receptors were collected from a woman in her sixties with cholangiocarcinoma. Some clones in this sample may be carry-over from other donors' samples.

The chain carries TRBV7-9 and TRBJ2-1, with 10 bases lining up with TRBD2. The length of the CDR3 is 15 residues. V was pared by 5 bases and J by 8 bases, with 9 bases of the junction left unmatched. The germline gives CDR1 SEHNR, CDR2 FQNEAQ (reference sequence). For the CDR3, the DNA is TGTGCCAGCAGCCTCTGGGGGACTAGCGCGGATGAGCAGTTCTTC. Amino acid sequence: CASSLWGTSADEQFF.

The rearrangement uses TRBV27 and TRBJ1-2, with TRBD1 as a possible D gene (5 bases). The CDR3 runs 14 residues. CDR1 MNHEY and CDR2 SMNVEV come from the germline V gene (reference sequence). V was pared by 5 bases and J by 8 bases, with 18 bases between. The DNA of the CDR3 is TGTGCCAGCAGTCTAAAGACAGCTCTTGGCGGCTACACCTTC. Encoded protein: CASSLKTALGGYTF.

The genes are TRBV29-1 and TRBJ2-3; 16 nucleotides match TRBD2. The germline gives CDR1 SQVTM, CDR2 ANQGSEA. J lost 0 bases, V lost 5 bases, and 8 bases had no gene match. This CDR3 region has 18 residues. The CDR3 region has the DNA TGCAGCGTTATGGGACTAGCGGGAGGGCGGCCAAGCACAGATACGCAGTATTTT. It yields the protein CSVMGLAGGRPSTDTQYF.

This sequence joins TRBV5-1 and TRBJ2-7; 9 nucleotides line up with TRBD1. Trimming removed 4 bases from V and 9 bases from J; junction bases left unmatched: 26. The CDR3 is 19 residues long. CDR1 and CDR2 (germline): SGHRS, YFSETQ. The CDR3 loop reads CASSLLIPDVTGGVAAQYF. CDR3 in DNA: TGCGCCAGCAGCCTCCTCATACCCGACGTGACAGGGGGTGTCGCCGCGCAGTACTTC.

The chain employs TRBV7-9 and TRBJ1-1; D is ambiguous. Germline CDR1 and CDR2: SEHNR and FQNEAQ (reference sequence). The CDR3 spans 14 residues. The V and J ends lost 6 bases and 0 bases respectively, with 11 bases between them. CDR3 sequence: CASRPEEMNTEAFF. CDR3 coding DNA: TGTGCCAGCAGACCCGAAGAAATGAACACTGAAGCTTTCTTT.

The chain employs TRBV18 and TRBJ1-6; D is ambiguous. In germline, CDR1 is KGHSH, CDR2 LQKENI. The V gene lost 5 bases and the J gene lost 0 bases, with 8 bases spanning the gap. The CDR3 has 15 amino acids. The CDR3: CASSVTSSYNSPLHF. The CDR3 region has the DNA TGTGCCAGCTCAGTCACCAGCTCCTATAATTCACCCCTCCACTTT.

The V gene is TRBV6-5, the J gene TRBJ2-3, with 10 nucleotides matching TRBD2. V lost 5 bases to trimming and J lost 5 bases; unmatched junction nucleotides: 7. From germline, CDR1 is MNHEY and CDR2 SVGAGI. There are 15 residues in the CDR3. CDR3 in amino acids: CASSRSGGAGDTQYF. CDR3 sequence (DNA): TGTGCCAGCAGTCGGAGCGGGGGGGCTGGAGATACGCAGTATTTT.

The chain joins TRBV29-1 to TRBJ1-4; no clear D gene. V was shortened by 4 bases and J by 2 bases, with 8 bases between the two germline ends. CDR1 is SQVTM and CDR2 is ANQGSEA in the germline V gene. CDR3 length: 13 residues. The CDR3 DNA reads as TGCAGCGTTGGTTTCCGGACTAATGAAAAACTGTTTTTT. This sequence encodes CSVGFRTNEKLFF.

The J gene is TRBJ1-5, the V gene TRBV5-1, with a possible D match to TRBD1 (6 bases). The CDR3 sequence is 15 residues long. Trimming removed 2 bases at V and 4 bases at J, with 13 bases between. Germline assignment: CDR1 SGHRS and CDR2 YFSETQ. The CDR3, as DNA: TGCGCCAGCAGCTTAGACGGGACATATAATCAGCCCCAGCATTTT. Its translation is CASSLDGTYNQPQHF.

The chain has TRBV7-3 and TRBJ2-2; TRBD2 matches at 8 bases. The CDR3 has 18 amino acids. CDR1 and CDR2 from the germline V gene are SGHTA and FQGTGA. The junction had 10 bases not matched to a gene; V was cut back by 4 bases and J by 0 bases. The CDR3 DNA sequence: TGTGCCAGCAGCTCAGATCCTCTAGCGGGCGCGAACACCGGGGAGCTGTTTTTT. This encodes CASSSDPLAGANTGELFF.

Here the CDR3 reads CASSFPATGQNEQFF. DNA for the CDR3: TGTGCCAGCAGCTTCCCCGCGACAGGGCAGAATGAGCAGTTCTTC. This chain joins TRBV7-2 and TRBJ2-1, with 7 bases that match TRBD1. Germline lookup yields CDR1 SGHTA and CDR2 FQGNSA. V trimming: 3 bases; J trimming: 7 bases; junction bases outside the gene matches: 9. This CDR3 contains 15 residues.